The rows below give T cell receptor beta chains drawn from one sample of a study of blood T cell repertoires in COVID-19. Here immunoSEQ multiplex PCR was the method, and the copy in TCRdb shows in-frame clones only, minus some. The sample lists about 420,000 clones, 80% to 90% seen once, with 0.8% to 1% in the top ten. The sequenced material came from peripheral blood. These TCRs come from a young man with COVID-19, enrolled during active disease. Both conserved end residues are part of each CDR3. The D gene is left open where the match is weak. Rows may omit the clone size; those that give it use once, few, many or a size class.

TRBJ2-7,TRBV4-1,NA,NA,TGCGCCAGCAGCCAACAGGGGGGCTACGAGCAGTACTTC,CASSQQGGYEQYF
TRBJ2-4,TRBV27,TRBD1,NA,TGTGCCAGCAGCCCCGACAGGGATGGACGCAAAAACATTCAGTACTTC,CASSPDRDGRKNIQYF
TRBJ2-3,TRBV2,TRBD2,NA,TGTGCCAGCAGTGAAGACCTAGCGGGACGGGATACGCAGTATTTT,CASSEDLAGRDTQYF
TRBJ1-2,TRBV19,NA,NA,TGTGCCAGTAAAGCGGGGGGTCATGGCTACACCTTC,CASKAGGHGYTF
TRBJ1-2,TRBV29-1,NA,NA,TGCAGCGTTCTACAGGGAAGCTATGGCTACACCTTC,CSVLQGSYGYTF
TRBJ2-1,TRBV4-2,NA,few,TGTGCCAGCAGCCAAGACTCTGGACAGCACAATGAGCAGTTCTTC,CASSQDSGQHNEQFF
TRBJ2-7,TRBV5-6,NA,NA,TGTGCCAGCAGCTCCCTGGGGGCGGGAGATCTCGACGAGCAGTACTTC,CASSSLGAGDLDEQYF
TRBJ2-7,TRBV5-1,NA,NA,TGCGCCAGCAGCGGCGACAGATCCTACGAGCAGTACTTC,CASSGDRSYEQYF
TRBJ2-3,TRBV9,TRBD1,NA,TGTGCCAGCAGCCCCCGGGGACAGTTCACAGATACGCAGTATTTT,CASSPRGQFTDTQYF
TRBJ2-5,TRBV19,TRBD2,NA,TGTGCCAGTAGTACTAGCGGGCAAGAGACCCAGTACTTC,CASSTSGQETQYF
TRBJ1-6,TRBV5-6,NA,NA,TGTGCCAGCAGCCTAAGGGACATTAGCTCACCCCTCCACTTT,CASSLRDISSPLHF
TRBJ2-3,TRBV19,TRBD2,NA,TGTGCCAGTAGTCCCTACCCAGCGGGGGGACAGACAGATACGCAGTATTTT,CASSPYPAGGQTDTQYF